A selection of T cell receptor beta chains follows, all from one sample in a study of shared clonotypes between healthy human individuals. Clones were read by immunoSEQ multiplex PCR, and TCRdb kept only the in-frame ones, dropping some. The sample includes 2,500,000 or so clones, more than 85% of them seen just once. Sequencing used naive CD4+ T cells from PBMCs. These receptors came from a man aged 18 to 29 in good health. Some clones in this sample may be carry-over from other donors' samples. Both conserved end residues are part of each CDR3. The D gene is left open where the match is weak.

d_gene: .
j_gene: TRBJ1-1
v_gene: TRBV5-1
CDR3aa: CASSLSGGDTEAFF

d_gene: TRBD2
j_gene: TRBJ2-1
v_gene: TRBV23-1
CDR3aa: CASSPLPLAGGRNEQFF

d_gene: .
j_gene: TRBJ1-1
v_gene: TRBV28
CDR3aa: CASSLSTGIYTEAFF

d_gene: .
j_gene: TRBJ2-7
v_gene: TRBV9
CDR3aa: CASSVGSPDYEQYF

d_gene: TRBD2
j_gene: TRBJ2-2
v_gene: TRBV6-5
CDR3aa: CASSYPGRINTGELFF

d_gene: .
j_gene: TRBJ2-7
v_gene: TRBV7-2
CDR3aa: CASSQQQGTYEQYF

d_gene: .
j_gene: TRBJ1-3
v_gene: TRBV9
CDR3aa: CASSVETQAGNTIYF

d_gene: TRBD1
j_gene: TRBJ1-2
v_gene: TRBV5-5
CDR3aa: CASSLGGQGRYGYTF

d_gene: .
j_gene: TRBJ2-7
v_gene: TRBV28
CDR3aa: CASSSPQRVDYEQYF

d_gene: .
j_gene: TRBJ1-1
v_gene: TRBV6-1
CDR3aa: CASALRDTEAFF

d_gene: TRBD1
j_gene: TRBJ1-2
v_gene: TRBV28
CDR3aa: CASSTGANNYGYTF

d_gene: .
j_gene: TRBJ1-6
v_gene: TRBV30
CDR3aa: CAWSANSPLHF

d_gene: TRBD1
j_gene: TRBJ2-7
v_gene: TRBV6-1
CDR3aa: CASVDRGLGEQYF

d_gene: .
j_gene: TRBJ2-3
v_gene: TRBV5-1
CDR3aa: CASSHSGQAADTQYF

d_gene: .
j_gene: TRBJ2-7
v_gene: TRBV4-2
CDR3aa: CASSPPGSITYEQYF

d_gene: TRBD1
j_gene: TRBJ1-1
v_gene: TRBV28
CDR3aa: CASSPPDREFTEAFF

d_gene: .
j_gene: TRBJ2-3
v_gene: TRBV5-4
CDR3aa: CASSLRDSTDTQYF

d_gene: TRBD2
j_gene: TRBJ2-3
v_gene: TRBV28
CDR3aa: CASSRTSGRDTQYF

d_gene: TRBD1
j_gene: TRBJ1-3
v_gene: TRBV5-1
CDR3aa: CASSLAGTEYGNTIYF

d_gene: TRBD2
j_gene: TRBJ2-7
v_gene: TRBV18
CDR3aa: CASSPGLAYEQYF

d_gene: TRBD1
j_gene: TRBJ1-2
v_gene: TRBV7-2
CDR3aa: CASSSLQGDGYTF

d_gene: .
j_gene: TRBJ2-6
v_gene: TRBV18
CDR3aa: CASSPPRAPGANVLTF

d_gene: TRBD2
j_gene: TRBJ2-1
v_gene: TRBV18
CDR3aa: CASSPEIREGRHGGGEQFF